This T cell receptor beta chain originates from a study of control samples from healthy donors and cancer patients. Germline CDR1 is SGHAT and CDR2 is FQNNGV. The CDR3 spans 15 residues. Trimming took 0 bases from V and 1 from J, leaving 7 bases between them. TCRdb's table, derived via immunoSEQ multiplex PCR, lists solely in-frame clones and lacks some. The sample records 68,000 or so clones, 75% to 85% being singletons. This TCR was sampled from a man in his sixties in good health. The material sequenced was blood. This chain uses TRBV11-2 with TRBJ1-3; TRBD1 might be the D (5 bases). CDR3 in amino acids: CASSLDQGSGNTIYF. CDR3 nucleotides: TGTGCCAGCAGCTTAGATCAGGGATCTGGAAACACCATATATTTT.